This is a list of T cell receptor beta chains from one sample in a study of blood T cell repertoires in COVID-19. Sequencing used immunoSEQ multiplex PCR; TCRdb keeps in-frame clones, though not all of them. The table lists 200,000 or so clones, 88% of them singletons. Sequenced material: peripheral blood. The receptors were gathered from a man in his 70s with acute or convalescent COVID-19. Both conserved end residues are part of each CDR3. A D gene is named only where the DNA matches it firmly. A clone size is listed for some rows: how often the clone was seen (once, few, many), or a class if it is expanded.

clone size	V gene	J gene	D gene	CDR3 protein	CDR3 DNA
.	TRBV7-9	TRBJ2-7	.	CASMEQGFLTYEQYF	TGTGCCAGCATGGAACAGGGATTTTTAACCTACGAGCAGTACTTC
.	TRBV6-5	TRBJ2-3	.	CASSSILGLTDTQYF	TGTGCCAGCAGTTCCATTCTTGGGCTAACAGATACGCAGTATTTT
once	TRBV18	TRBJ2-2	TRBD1	CASSRDRGTGELFF	TGTGCCAGCTCACGGGACAGGGGGACCGGGGAGCTGTTTTTT
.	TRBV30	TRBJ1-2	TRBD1	CAWSIQGKKGYTF	TGTGCCTGGAGTATACAGGGGAAGAAAGGCTACACCTTC
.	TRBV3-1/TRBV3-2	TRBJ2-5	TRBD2	CASSRAGTSGFQETQYF	TGTGCCAGCAGCCGGGCCGGGACTAGCGGATTCCAAGAGACCCAGTACTTC
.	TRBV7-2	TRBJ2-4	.	CASSSNLRVGGIQYF	TGTGCCAGCAGCTCCAACCTTAGGGTGGGAGGCATTCAGTACTTC
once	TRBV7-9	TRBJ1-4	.	CASSLDMTTNEKLFF	TGTGCCAGCAGCTTAGACATGACAACTAATGAAAAACTGTTTTTT
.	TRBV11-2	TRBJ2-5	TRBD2	CASSFTTSGETQYF	TGTGCCAGCAGCTTCACGACTAGCGGGGAGACCCAGTACTTC
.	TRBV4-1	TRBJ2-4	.	CASSQERQNIQITKNIQYF	TGCGCCAGCAGCCAAGAAAGACAGAACATTCAAATAACCAAAAACATTCAGTACTTC
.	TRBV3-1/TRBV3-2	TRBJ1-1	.	CASTSIRGTEAFF	TGTGCCAGCACCTCAATCCGGGGCACTGAAGCTTTCTTT
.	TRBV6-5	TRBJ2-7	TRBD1	CASTKGDSPYEQYF	TGTGCCAGCACCAAAGGGGACAGCCCCTACGAGCAGTACTTC
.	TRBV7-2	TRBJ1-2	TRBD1	CASSSGQGNANYGYTF	TGTGCCAGCAGCTCAGGACAGGGAAACGCCAACTATGGCTACACCTTC
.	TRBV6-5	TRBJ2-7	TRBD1	CAGSQGAGYEQYF	TGTGCCGGGTCGCAGGGGGCGGGTTACGAGCAGTACTTC
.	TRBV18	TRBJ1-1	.	CASSLGRTNTEAFF	TGTGCCAGCTCCCTGGGGAGAACCAACACTGAAGCTTTCTTT
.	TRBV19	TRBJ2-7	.	CASSEVGDFSYEQYF	TGTGCCAGTAGTGAGGTAGGAGACTTCTCCTACGAGCAGTACTTC
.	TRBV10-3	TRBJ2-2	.	CAISGQANTGELFF	TGTGCCATCAGCGGACAAGCGAACACCGGGGAGCTGTTTTTT
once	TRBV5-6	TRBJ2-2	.	CASSLAKLNTGELFF	TGTGCCAGCAGCTTGGCTAAATTGAACACCGGGGAGCTGTTTTTT
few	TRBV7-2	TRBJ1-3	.	CASSSGGSPAAGNTIYF	TGTGCCAGCAGCTCTGGGGGGAGCCCGGCGGCTGGAAACACCATATATTTT
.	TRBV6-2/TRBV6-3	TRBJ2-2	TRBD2	CASSYLGLAGGFGTGELFF	TGTGCCAGCAGTTACTTGGGACTAGCGGGAGGATTTGGCACCGGGGAGCTGTTTTTT
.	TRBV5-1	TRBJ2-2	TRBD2	CASSLDGSGSFNTGELFF	TGCGCCAGCAGCTTGGATGGTAGCGGGAGTTTCAACACCGGGGAGCTGTTTTTT
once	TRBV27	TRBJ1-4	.	CASIPSEGREGEKLFF	TGTGCCAGCATCCCAAGCGAGGGGCGGGAAGGTGAAAAACTGTTTTTT
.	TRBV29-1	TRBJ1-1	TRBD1	CSGTGGRSDTEAFF	TGCAGCGGCACAGGGGGTCGGTCGGACACTGAAGCTTTCTTT
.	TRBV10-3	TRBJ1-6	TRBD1	CAIRGGQGNSPLHF	TGTGCCATCAGAGGAGGACAGGGCAATTCACCCCTCCACTTT
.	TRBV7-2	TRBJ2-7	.	CASSLRQVMGEQYF	TGTGCCAGCAGCTTAAGACAGGTGATGGGCGAGCAGTACTTC
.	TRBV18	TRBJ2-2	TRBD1	CASSPSGTGGHTGELFF	TGTGCCAGCTCACCCTCAGGAACAGGGGGCCACACCGGGGAGCTGTTTTTT
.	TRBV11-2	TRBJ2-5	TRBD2	CASSWATSGRQTQYF	TGTGCCAGCAGCTGGGCCACTAGCGGGAGACAGACCCAGTACTTC
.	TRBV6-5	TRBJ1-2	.	CASSYSGGTFYGYTF	TGTGCCAGCAGTTACTCTGGAGGAACCTTCTATGGCTACACCTTC
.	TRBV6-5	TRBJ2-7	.	CATALDRSGSYEQYF	TGTGCCACCGCTCTGGACAGATCCGGCTCCTACGAGCAGTACTTC
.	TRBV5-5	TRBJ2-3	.	CASSLGREPDTQYF	TGTGCCAGCAGCTTGGGACGGGAGCCAGATACGCAGTATTTT
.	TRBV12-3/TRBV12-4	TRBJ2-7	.	CASSFMAVYEQYF	TGTGCCAGCAGTTTCATGGCAGTCTACGAGCAGTACTTC
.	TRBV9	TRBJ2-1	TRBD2	CASSVGLAGYNEQFF	TGTGCCAGCAGCGTGGGACTAGCGGGGTACAATGAGCAGTTCTTC
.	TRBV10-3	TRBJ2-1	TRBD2	CAISESPSGSSEQFF	TGTGCCATCAGTGAGTCTCCTAGCGGGAGCAGTGAGCAGTTCTTC
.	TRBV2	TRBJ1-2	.	CASSRIPGASNYGYTF	TGTGCCAGCAGTCGAATTCCGGGAGCCTCTAACTATGGCTACACCTTC
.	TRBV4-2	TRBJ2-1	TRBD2	CASSMPGTRAANEQFF	TGTGCCAGCAGCATGCCCGGGACTAGAGCGGCAAATGAGCAGTTCTTC
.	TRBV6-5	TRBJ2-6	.	CASFSGDSGANVLTF	TGTGCCAGCTTTTCCGGGGATTCTGGGGCCAACGTCCTGACTTTC
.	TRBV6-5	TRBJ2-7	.	CAISGQPSYEQYF	TGTGCCATAAGTGGACAGCCCTCCTACGAGCAGTACTTC
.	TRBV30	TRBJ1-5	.	CAWSGTGNQPQHF	TGTGCCTGGAGTGGGACAGGCAATCAGCCCCAGCATTTT
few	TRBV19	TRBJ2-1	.	CASSWAGPDNEQFF	TGTGCCAGTAGTTGGGCAGGCCCTGACAATGAGCAGTTCTTC
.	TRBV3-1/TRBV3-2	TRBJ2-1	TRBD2	CASSQGGLAGVREQFF	TGTGCCAGCAGCCAGGGGGGACTAGCGGGAGTGCGCGAGCAGTTCTTC
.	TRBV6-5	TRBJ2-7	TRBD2	CASSYSRASGTYEQYF	TGTGCCAGCAGTTACTCTCGGGCTAGCGGGACCTACGAGCAGTACTTC
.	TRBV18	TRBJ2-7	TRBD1	CASSPGGTGIVYEQYF	TGTGCCAGCTCACCGGGAGGGACAGGGATTGTGTACGAGCAGTACTTC
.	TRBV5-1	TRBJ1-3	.	CASSFGTGRNTIYF	TGCGCCAGCAGCTTTGGTACAGGGCGAAACACCATATATTTT
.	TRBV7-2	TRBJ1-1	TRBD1	CASSLGNRGRDEAFF	TGTGCCAGCAGCTTAGGTAACAGGGGGCGCGATGAAGCTTTCTTT
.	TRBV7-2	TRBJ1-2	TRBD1	CASSRDSLGGYTF	TGTGCCAGCAGCCGGGACAGCCTGGGCGGCTACACCTTC
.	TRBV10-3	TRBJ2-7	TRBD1	CAIRETLTGGSYEQYF	TGTGCCATCAGGGAGACCCTGACAGGGGGATCCTACGAGCAGTACTTC
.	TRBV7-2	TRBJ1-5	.	CASSLAPRYQPQHF	TGTGCCAGCAGCTTAGCGCCGCGCTATCAGCCCCAGCATTTT
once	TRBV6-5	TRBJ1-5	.	CASSYSRPPSNQPQHF	TGTGCCAGCAGTTACTCGAGGCCCCCGTCCAATCAGCCCCAGCATTTT
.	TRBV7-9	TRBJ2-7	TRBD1	CASSQDRDPAYEQYF	TGTGCCAGCAGCCAAGACAGGGACCCCGCCTACGAGCAGTACTTC
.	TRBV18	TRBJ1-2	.	CASSPPQFNYGYTF	TGTGCCAGCTCACCTCCCCAATTTAACTATGGCTACACCTTC
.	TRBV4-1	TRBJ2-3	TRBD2	CASRLAGGADTQYF	TGCGCCAGCAGACTAGCGGGAGGCGCAGATACGCAGTATTTT
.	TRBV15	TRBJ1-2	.	CATSKTRQVDGYTF	TGTGCCACCAGCAAGACGAGACAGGTAGATGGCTACACCTTC
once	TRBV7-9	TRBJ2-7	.	CASSLEIVRVSEQYF	TGTGCCAGCAGCTTAGAGATAGTCAGGGTCTCCGAGCAGTACTTC
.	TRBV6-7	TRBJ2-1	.	CASSRTAWGSYNEQFF	TGTGCCAGCAGTAGGACTGCGTGGGGCTCCTACAATGAGCAGTTCTTC
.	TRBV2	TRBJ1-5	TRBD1	CASTGTGGDQPQHF	TGTGCCAGCACTGGGACAGGGGGGGATCAGCCCCAGCATTTT
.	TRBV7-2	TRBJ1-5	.	CASSFTEGQPQHF	TGTGCCAGCAGCTTTACCGAGGGCCAGCCCCAGCATTTT
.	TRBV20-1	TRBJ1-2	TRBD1	CSAGQGHGYTF	TGCAGTGCTGGACAGGGCCATGGCTACACCTTC
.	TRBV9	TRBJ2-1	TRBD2	CASKPHAGGADEQFF	TGTGCCAGCAAGCCCCATGCGGGAGGCGCAGATGAGCAGTTCTTC
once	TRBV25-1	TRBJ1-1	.	CASSESGGGAFF	TGTGCCAGCAGTGAATCGGGTGGAGGAGCTTTCTTT
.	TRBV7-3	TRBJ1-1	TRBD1	CASSPIQGDTEAFF	TGTGCCAGCAGCCCAATCCAGGGGGACACTGAAGCTTTCTTT
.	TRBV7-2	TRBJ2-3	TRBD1	CASSQGQGSADTQYF	TGTGCCAGCAGCCAGGGACAGGGCAGCGCAGATACGCAGTATTTT